This is a list of T cell receptor beta chains from one sample in a study of CD4 T cells in relation to SARS-CoV-2 and coronaviruses. These receptors' antigens are unknown. The table came from immunoSEQ multiplex PCR; TCRdb's copy has only in-frame clones and leaves some out. The sample has approximately 17,000 clones; about 79% are singletons. The sample consisted of CD4+ T cells from PBMCs, cultured in vitro. These receptors originate from a human donor in good health. Each CDR3 is given with its conserved first and last residue. The D gene is left open where the match is weak. Some rows have no size entry. The others give once, few or many, or a class for an expanded clone.

size	V	D	J	DNA	CDR3
.	TRBV28	TRBD1	TRBJ1-5	TGTGCCAGCAGAAGGACAGGGTTTTATAGCAATCAGCCCCAGCATTTT	CASRRTGFYSNQPQHF
.	TRBV2	TRBD2	TRBJ2-3	TGTGCCAGCAACCTACTAGCGGGAAGCACAGATACGCAGTATTTT	CASNLLAGSTDTQYF
.	TRBV18	.	TRBJ2-7	TGTGCCAGCTCAGTCTCAGGGTCTCACGAGCAGTACTTC	CASSVSGSHEQYF
.	TRBV5-4	.	TRBJ1-2	TGTGCCAGCAGCATCGGGGCGGACAACTATGGCTACACCTTC	CASSIGADNYGYTF
.	TRBV3-1/TRBV3-2	TRBD2	TRBJ2-5	TGTGCCAGCAGACCGCTCGGACTAGCGGGAGAGACCCAGTACTTC	CASRPLGLAGETQYF
.	TRBV28	.	TRBJ2-1	TGTGCCAGCAGTTCCCCAGCTGTAGGGTACAATGAGCAGTTCTTC	CASSSPAVGYNEQFF
once	TRBV12-3/TRBV12-4	.	TRBJ2-7	TGTGCCAGCAGTTTTAAAGCCGAGCAGTACTTC	CASSFKAEQYF
.	TRBV29-1	TRBD2	TRBJ2-1	TGCAGCGCCGGCGGGCTAGCGGGAGGGGGGGGTTACAATGAGCAGTTCTTC	CSAGGLAGGGGYNEQFF
.	TRBV18	TRBD1	TRBJ1-3	TGTGCCAGCTCACAACGACCGGGACAGGGTGATCTCTCTGGAAACACCATATATTTT	CASSQRPGQGDLSGNTIYF
.	TRBV11-2	TRBD2	TRBJ2-7	TGTGCCAGCAGCGGACTAGCGGGCTCCTACGAGCAGTACTTC	CASSGLAGSYEQYF
.	TRBV2	TRBD2	TRBJ2-1	TGTGCCAGCACCCGGGGACTAGCGGAGGGGCATGAGCAGTTCTTC	CASTRGLAEGHEQFF
few	TRBV29-1	.	TRBJ1-2	TGCAGCGTTGATGGAGACGGAGGCTACACCTTC	CSVDGDGGYTF